A selection of T cell receptor beta chains follows, all from one sample in a study of T cells in localized non-small cell lung cancer. Clones were read by immunoSEQ multiplex PCR, and TCRdb kept only the in-frame ones, dropping some. The sample holds just under 20,000 clones, approximately 90% seen once. The source was peripheral blood, collected before any cancer treatment. These receptors were taken from a man aged 35 to 69 with stage I lung adenocarcinoma. Each CDR3 is given with its conserved first and last residue. D genes are given only for firm matches. Rows may omit the clone size; those that give it use once, few, many or a size class.

15 | TRBJ1-4 | TRBD1 | TRBV6-5 | . | CASRGGPATNEKLFF | TGTGCCAGCCGAGGGGGCCCTGCAACTAATGAAAAACTGTTTTTT
17 | TRBJ2-1 | TRBD2 | TRBV27 | . | CASSYQLTSGIYNEQFF | TGTGCCAGCAGTTACCAATTGACTAGCGGGATATACAATGAGCAGTTCTTC
16 | TRBJ2-2 | . | TRBV5-1 | . | CASSWDPTANTGELFF | TGCGCCAGCAGCTGGGACCCTACTGCGAACACCGGGGAGCTGTTTTTT
12 | TRBJ2-1 | . | TRBV5-1 | . | CASNRDHNEQFF | TGCGCCAGCAACAGGGACCACAATGAGCAGTTCTTC
15 | TRBJ1-1 | . | TRBV19 | . | CASTDGAAAWAEAFF | TGTGCCAGTACCGATGGGGCAGCTGCTTGGGCTGAAGCTTTCTTT
14 | TRBJ1-1 | TRBD1 | TRBV13 | . | CASSSGQQTTEAFF | TGTGCCAGCAGCTCGGGACAGCAAACTACTGAAGCTTTCTTT
12 | TRBJ2-1 | . | TRBV5-4 | . | CASSFDLNEQFF | TGTGCCAGCAGCTTTGACTTGAATGAGCAGTTCTTC
15 | TRBJ2-7 | TRBD1 | TRBV7-3 | once | CASSYSAGTGGEQYF | TGTGCCAGCAGCTATTCGGCCGGGACAGGCGGCGAGCAGTACTTC
15 | TRBJ1-5 | . | TRBV19 | . | CASSIKGYSNQPQHF | TGTGCCAGTAGTATTAAGGGGTATAGCAATCAGCCCCAGCATTTT
17 | TRBJ2-3 | TRBD2 | TRBV18 | . | CASSPQTSGWSTDTQYF | TGTGCCAGCTCACCACAGACTAGCGGGTGGAGCACAGATACGCAGTATTTT
15 | TRBJ1-1 | . | TRBV30 | . | CAWKAPYTGNTEAFF | TGTGCCTGGAAGGCGCCGTATACTGGGAACACTGAAGCTTTCTTT
13 | TRBJ2-1 | . | TRBV2 | . | CASSEIRADEQFF | TGTGCCAGCAGTGAAATCAGGGCGGATGAGCAGTTCTTC
15 | TRBJ1-5 | . | TRBV19 | . | CASSDGGQRNQPQHF | TGTGCCAGTAGTGACGGTGGACAGAGGAATCAGCCCCAGCATTTT
12 | TRBJ1-1 | . | TRBV5-1 | . | CASSPLGNWAFF | TGCGCCAGCAGCCCGCTCGGAAACTGGGCTTTCTTT
13 | TRBJ1-2 | . | TRBV6-1 | once | CASRITGSYGYTF | TGTGCCAGCAGAATTACAGGGTCCTATGGCTACACCTTC
20 | TRBJ2-1 | TRBD1 | TRBV30 | . | CAWARGVEQGASSSYNEQFF | TGTGCCTGGGCCAGAGGGGTAGAACAGGGGGCCTCCTCCTCCTACAATGAGCAGTTCTTC
18 | TRBJ1-5 | . | TRBV19 | few | CASSIDKIQGYSNQPQHF | TGTGCCAGTAGTATAGATAAGATACAGGGATACAGCAATCAGCCCCAGCATTTT
12 | TRBJ2-1 | . | TRBV29-1 | . | CSVPWTYNEQFF | TGCAGCGTCCCTTGGACCTACAATGAGCAGTTCTTC
17 | TRBJ1-1 | . | TRBV19 | . | CASSALTGTHNRMEAFF | TGTGCCAGTAGTGCGCTTACCGGGACACATAATCGGATGGAAGCTTTCTTT
14 | TRBJ1-5 | . | TRBV6-5 | few | CASSYSGSYQPQHF | TGTGCCAGCAGTTACTCCGGGAGCTATCAGCCCCAGCATTTT
17 | TRBJ1-1 | TRBD1 | TRBV19 | once | CASSIERDSRGPHEAFF | TGTGCCAGTAGTATAGAAAGGGACAGTCGGGGGCCGCATGAAGCTTTCTTT
14 | TRBJ1-4 | . | TRBV5-1 | . | CASSLAPQSEKLFF | TGCGCCAGCAGCTTGGCCCCTCAGTCAGAAAAACTGTTTTTT
13 | TRBJ1-3 | . | TRBV25-1 | . | CASGGLSGNTIYF | TGTGCCAGCGGAGGGCTCTCTGGAAACACCATATATTTT
13 | TRBJ2-3 | . | TRBV29-1 | once | CSVGASSTDTQYF | TGCAGCGTTGGGGCCAGTAGCACAGATACGCAGTATTTT
13 | TRBJ1-4 | . | TRBV2 | once | CASKGIRNEKLFF | TGTGCCAGCAAGGGGATTAGGAATGAAAAACTGTTTTTT
16 | TRBJ2-7 | . | TRBV4-2 | few | CASSQVMGRGVDEQYF | TGTGCCAGCAGCCAAGTGATGGGCAGGGGGGTTGACGAGCAGTACTTC
15 | TRBJ1-5 | . | TRBV5-5 | . | CASSLSRGAGQPQHF | TGTGCCAGCAGCTTGTCAAGGGGGGCGGGTCAGCCCCAGCATTTT
14 | TRBJ1-4 | TRBD1 | TRBV19 | . | CASRRDRGGEKLFF | TGTGCCAGTAGACGAGACAGGGGGGGAGAAAAACTGTTTTTT
11 | TRBJ1-2 | . | TRBV6-1 | . | CASNEKYGYTF | TGTGCCAGCAATGAGAAGTATGGCTACACCTTC
13 | TRBJ2-7 | TRBD1 | TRBV2 | . | CASSGTGVVEQYF | TGTGCCAGCAGTGGTACAGGGGTGGTGGAGCAGTACTTC
16 | TRBJ2-6 | . | TRBV5-8 | . | CASSLRGPSGANVLTF | TGTGCCAGCAGCTTACGGGGCCCATCTGGGGCCAACGTCCTGACTTTC
15 | TRBJ2-5 | TRBD1 | TRBV7-7 | . | CASRPGTGAGETQYF | TGTGCTAGCAGACCCGGGACAGGGGCTGGAGAGACCCAGTACTTC
13 | TRBJ2-5 | TRBD2 | TRBV29-1 | . | CSSMVGEGETQYF | TGCAGCTCCATGGTCGGGGAGGGGGAGACCCAGTACTTC
15 | TRBJ1-2 | TRBD1 | TRBV4-1 | . | CASSPGQGPNYGYTF | TGCGCCAGCAGCCCCGGACAGGGTCCCAACTATGGCTACACCTTC
15 | TRBJ2-1 | . | TRBV5-1 | . | CASSPGPSVTFEQFF | TGCGCCAGCAGCCCCGGACCCAGCGTTACATTTGAGCAGTTCTTC
15 | TRBJ2-1 | . | TRBV5-1 | . | CASSPSRTDHDEQFF | TGCGCCAGCAGCCCGTCCAGGACAGACCACGATGAGCAGTTCTTC
15 | TRBJ1-5 | TRBD1 | TRBV4-2 | . | CASSQEQGQNQPQHF | TGTGCCAGCAGCCAAGAACAGGGGCAAAATCAGCCCCAGCATTTT
14 | TRBJ2-7 | . | TRBV5-1 | . | CASSLAGGLGEQYF | TGCGCCAGCAGCTTGGCTGGGGGGTTGGGGGAGCAGTACTTC
14 | TRBJ1-2 | . | TRBV11-2 | . | CASSLGQSNYGYTF | TGTGCCAGCAGCTTAGGTCAGTCTAACTATGGCTACACCTTC
13 | TRBJ2-7 | . | TRBV6-5 | . | CASSYGGSGEQYF | TGTGCCAGCAGTTACGGGGGTTCTGGCGAGCAGTACTTC
12 | TRBJ2-7 | . | TRBV7-9 | once | CASSFGSYEQYF | TGTGCCAGCAGCTTCGGGAGCTACGAGCAGTACTTC
17 | TRBJ1-1 | . | TRBV5-1 | once | CASTTRELGGTNTEAFF | TGCGCCAGCACGACCAGGGAACTCGGGGGCACGAACACTGAAGCTTTCTTT
15 | TRBJ2-1 | . | TRBV4-2 | . | CASSQDPGGYNEQFF | TGTGCCAGCAGCCAAGATCCGGGTGGCTACAATGAGCAGTTCTTC
11 | TRBJ1-2 | . | TRBV11-2 | . | CATRLSYGYTF | TGTGCCACTAGACTGAGCTATGGCTACACCTTC
11 | TRBJ2-7 | . | TRBV5-4 | . | CASSGQHEQYF | TGTGCCAGCAGCGGCCAACACGAGCAGTACTTC
12 | TRBJ2-1 | . | TRBV2 | . | CASSEDSNEQFF | TGTGCCAGCAGTGAAGACAGCAATGAGCAGTTCTTC
14 | TRBJ2-7 | . | TRBV5-1 | . | CASSLRGGGYEQYF | TGCGCCAGCAGCTTGAGAGGGGGAGGCTACGAGCAGTACTTC
13 | TRBJ1-2 | . | TRBV6-5 | . | CASTKATNYGYTF | TGTGCCAGCACTAAGGCAACTAACTATGGCTACACCTTC
15 | TRBJ1-3 | . | TRBV6-6 | once | CASSYDPSKSNTIYF | TGTGCCAGCAGTTACGATCCCAGTAAATCGAACACCATATATTTT
14 | TRBJ2-1 | . | TRBV7-9 | . | CASSLEWGPSKQFF | TGTGCCAGCAGCTTAGAGTGGGGCCCGTCTAAGCAGTTCTTC
15 | TRBJ2-7 | TRBD2 | TRBV5-4 | . | CASSGRGEASYEQYF | TGTGCCAGCAGCGGGAGGGGAGAGGCTTCCTACGAGCAGTACTTC
13 | TRBJ2-7 | . | TRBV11-2 | . | CASSLGAGDEQYF | TGTGCCAGCAGCTTAGGGGCAGGGGACGAGCAGTACTTC
14 | TRBJ1-1 | . | TRBV12-5 | . | CASGTSSRDTEAFF | TGTGCTAGTGGTACCTCTTCACGGGACACTGAAGCTTTCTTT
13 | TRBJ2-2 | . | TRBV2 | . | CASSEDRTGELFF | TGTGCCAGCAGTGAAGACCGTACCGGGGAGCTGTTTTTT
14 | TRBJ1-5 | . | TRBV19 | . | CASSTDSFNQPQHF | TGTGCCAGCTCCACGGACAGTTTCAATCAGCCCCAGCATTTT